The next 29 T cell receptor beta chains were all read from a single sample in a study of graft-versus-host responses after intestinal transplantation. This table comes from immunoSEQ multiplex PCR, and its TCRdb copy is limited to in-frame clones, with some not included. The sample holds tens of thousands of clones, around 92% seen once. This specimen was PBMCs, taken 98 days after intestinal transplantation. Source of these receptors: a human patient who received an intestinal transplant, so some T cells may come from the graft donor.

The chain joins TRBV28 to TRBJ2-7, with D perhaps TRBD1 (6 bases). CDR1 is MDHEN, CDR2 SYDVKM, per germline. Trimming took off 2 bases at V and 3 bases at J, with 8 bases between the two ends. This CDR3 has 13 residues. The CDR3 region is CASSLTGHYEQYF. For the CDR3, the DNA is TGTGCCAGCAGTTTAACAGGGCACTACGAGCAGTACTTC.

This clone was found once. The V gene is TRBV30, the J gene TRBJ2-1, with D hard to call. Trimming took off 1 base at V and 5 bases at J, with 3 bases between the two ends. The CDR3 is made up of 11 amino acids. Germline values: CDR1 GTSNPN, CDR2 SVGIG (reference sequence). The CDR3 DNA follows: TGTGCCTGGAGTGGGAACAATGAGCAGTTCTTC. The encoded protein is CAWSGNNEQFF.

The chain recombines TRBV11-2 with TRBJ2-1, with 7 bases identical to TRBD1. V was clipped by 6 bases and J by 6 bases; unmatched bases: 11. The CDR3 has 15 residues. Germline V gene lookup returns CDR1 SGHAT and CDR2 FQNNGV. CDR3 residues: CASSITGDPRNEQFF. The CDR3 coding sequence is TGTGCCAGCAGTATAACAGGGGATCCGCGCAATGAGCAGTTCTTC.

The CDR3 bases are TGTGCCAGCAGTTTCCGGGACTGGGTCTCCTACGAGCAGTACTTC. This codes for CASSFRDWVSYEQYF. The rearrangement links TRBV6-1 to TRBJ2-7, with D possibly TRBD2 on 6 matching bases. CDR3 length equals 15 residues. From germline, CDR1 is MNHNS and CDR2 SASEGT. V lost 5 bases and J lost 0, with 14 bases in between.

The V and J genes are TRBV19 and TRBJ1-2; weak D call: TRBD1 (5 bases). Per germline, CDR1 LNHDA and CDR2 SQIVND (reference sequence). V was cut by 5 bases and J by 4 bases, with 11 bases left in between. The CDR3 has 13 amino acids. CDR3 nucleotide sequence: TGTGCCAGTAGTCCACAGGACTTCTATGGCTACACCTTC. Encoded protein: CASSPQDFYGYTF.

This sequence joins TRBV27 and TRBJ1-5; no clear D gene. The CDR3 loop spans 13 amino acids. Germline CDR1 is MNHEY and CDR2 is SMNVEV (reference sequence). Trimming took 3 bases from V and 4 from J, leaving 7 bases between them. The CDR3 DNA is TGTGCCAGCAGTTTTACCCCGAATCAGCCCCAGCATTTT. It is translated as CASSFTPNQPQHF.

The chain is built from TRBV5-6 and TRBJ1-1; D is possibly TRBD1 (5 bases). Germline V gene sequence: CDR1 SGHDT, CDR2 YYEEEE. Trimming left V 1 base short and J 4 bases short, with 14 bases between. The length of the CDR3 is 15 residues. The CDR3 coding sequence is TGTGCCAGCAGCTTGACCGGGGGTGCAGGCACTGAAGCTTTCTTT. Its protein is CASSLTGGAGTEAFF.

The genes are TRBV7-9 and TRBJ2-5; 7 nucleotides match TRBD2. The CDR3 length is 15 residues. Trimming cost V 4 bases and J 3 bases; bases outside gene matches: 8. Germline assignment: CDR1 SEHNR and CDR2 FQNEAQ (reference sequence). The CDR3 spells CASSYRRLAEETQYF. The CDR3, as DNA: TGTGCCAGCAGCTACCGCCGACTAGCCGAAGAGACCCAGTACTTC.

There are a few counts of this clone. The chain is built from TRBV6-5 and TRBJ1-1; 7 bases line up with TRBD1. Germline CDR1 MNHEY, CDR2 SVGAGI. With 7 bases clipped from V and 3 bases from J, the junction kept 8 bases outside the gene matches. This CDR3 region has 14 residues. The CDR3 nucleotides read TGTGCCAGCACCGTAACAGGGGCGGACACTGAAGCTTTCTTT. Translation: CASTVTGADTEAFF.

About this clone itself: This sample also contains other DNA sequences that code for the same CDR3. The chain is built from TRBV5-4 and TRBJ2-2; 8 bases are shared with TRBD2. Trimming at V came to 0 bases and at J to 5 bases, leaving 9 bases not matched to a gene. CDR3 length equals 17 residues. Per germline, CDR1 SGHNT and CDR2 YYREEE (reference sequence). CDR3 DNA sequence: TGTGCCAGCAGCTTGGAAATAGCGGGAAGCGGGACCGGGGAGCTGTTTTTT. It codes for CASSLEIAGSGTGELFF.

The rearrangement links TRBV6-1 to TRBJ1-5, with D hard to call. The CDR3 is made up of 14 amino acids. The germline gives CDR1 MNHNS, CDR2 SASEGT. The V end lost 8 bases, the J end lost 6 bases, and 17 bases lay between the germline ends. CDR3 in DNA: TGTGCCAGCGTTGGCAGAAATAGACGTCAGCCCCAGCATTTT. As protein: CASVGRNRRQPQHF.

This clone was recorded only once. The chain recombines TRBV4-2 with TRBJ2-3; 7 bases agree with TRBD2. In germline, CDR1 is LGHNA, CDR2 YNFKEQ. With 3 bases clipped from V and 2 bases from J, the junction kept 11 bases outside the gene matches. This CDR3 spans 17 amino acids. CDR3: CASSQVIAGFTTDTQYF. CDR3 sequence (DNA): TGTGCCAGCAGCCAGGTTATAGCGGGCTTTACCACAGATACGCAGTATTTT.

This clone was observed once. The chain links TRBV19 to TRBJ2-3; no firm D call. CDR3 length: 12 residues. Looked up from germline, CDR1 is LNHDA and CDR2 is SQIVND (reference sequence). Trimming took off 6 bases at V and 2 bases at J, with 6 bases between the two ends. The CDR3 region is CASRRDTDTQYF. CDR3 bases: TGTGCCAGTAGGCGCGACACAGATACGCAGTATTTT.

The J gene is TRBJ2-5, the V gene TRBV19; no clear D. Per germline, CDR1 LNHDA and CDR2 SQIVND (reference sequence). The CDR3 sequence is 13 residues long. Trimming removed 2 bases from V and 2 bases from J, with 6 bases in between. The CDR3 loop is CASSIWGQETQYF. Written as DNA, the CDR3 is TGTGCCAGTAGTATATGGGGACAAGAGACCCAGTACTTC.

This clone appeared a few times. The J gene is TRBJ2-7, the V gene TRBV5-8; a possible D gene is TRBD2 (6 bases). The CDR3 contains 13 residues. The germline V gene has CDR1 SGHTS and CDR2 YDEGEE. V was clipped by 6 bases and J by 6 bases, with 16 bases between them. Here the CDR3 reads CASTSRERGEQYF. DNA for the CDR3: TGTGCCAGCACCTCTCGGGAGAGAGGCGAGCAGTACTTC. Variable domain in full (rest from reference TRBV5-8 and TRBJ2-7): EAGVTQSPTHLIKTRGQQATLRCSPISGHTSVYWYQQALGLGLQFLLWYDEGEERNRGNFPPRFSGRQFPNYSSELNVNALELEDSALYLCASTSRERGEQYFGPGTRLTVT.

The chain is built from TRBV27 and TRBJ1-5; no clear D gene. Trimming shortened V by 4 bases and J by 0 bases, and 7 bases separated the two germline ends. The V gene's germline CDR1 is MNHEY and CDR2 SMNVEV (reference sequence). The CDR3 loop spans 14 amino acids. CDR3 DNA: TGTGCCAGCAGTTCTTTCGATAGCAATCAGCCCCAGCATTTT. Its translation: CASSSFDSNQPQHF.

The V call is TRBV7-8, the J call TRBJ2-1, with D perhaps matching TRBD2 (5 bases). The CDR3 has 16 residues. Trimming took off 1 base at V and 0 bases at J, with 10 bases between the two ends. Looked up from germline, CDR1 is SGHVS and CDR2 is FQNEAQ. CDR3 residues: CASSLEAGSSYNEQFF. In DNA form, the CDR3 reads TGTGCCAGCAGCTTAGAGGCGGGTAGCTCCTACAATGAGCAGTTCTTC.

V usage is TRBV4-1 and J usage is TRBJ1-4; 8 bases fit TRBD1. CDR3 size: 17 residues. Trimming removed 2 bases from V and 5 bases from J; junction bases left unmatched: 10. Germline CDR1 reads MGHRA; CDR2 reads YSYEKL. The CDR3 loop is CASSQTGGGFLNEKLFF. CDR3 DNA sequence: TGCGCCAGCAGCCAAACAGGGGGTGGATTCCTCAATGAAAAACTGTTTTTT.

The chain is built from TRBV19 and TRBJ2-7; D gene ambiguous. This CDR3 spans 13 amino acids. V gave up 3 bases and J gave up 2 bases, with 8 bases separating them. Germline V lookup: CDR1 LNHDA, CDR2 SQIVND (reference sequence). In DNA, the CDR3 is TGTGCCAGTAGTATTGGAGCCGCCTACGAGCAGTACTTC. Protein: CASSIGAAYEQYF.

The genes are TRBV27 and TRBJ1-1; D gene ambiguous. CDR1 and CDR2 from the germline V gene are MNHEY and SMNVEV (reference sequence). This CDR3 has 15 residues. Trimming left V 0 bases short and J 0 bases short, with 8 bases between. The CDR3: CASSLSAGLNTEAFF. CDR3 DNA: TGTGCCAGCAGTTTATCTGCAGGATTGAACACTGAAGCTTTCTTT.

The gene calls are TRBV28 and TRBJ2-1, with 9 bases identical to TRBD1. Trimming removed 2 bases from V and 2 bases from J; junction bases left unmatched: 7. The CDR3 spans 17 residues. Germline CDR1 and CDR2: MDHEN and SYDVKM. The CDR3 is CASSLGPGQGPYNEQFF. In DNA, the CDR3 is TGTGCCAGCAGTTTAGGGCCGGGACAGGGACCCTACAATGAGCAGTTCTTC.

The V and J genes are TRBV9 and TRBJ2-1, with a tentative D call TRBD2 (6 bases). The ends were cut back, 3 bases at V and 4 bases at J, with 11 bases in the middle. CDR3 length: 14 amino acids. The V gene's germline CDR1 is SGDLS and CDR2 YYNGEE. The CDR3 region is CASSAGTEYNEQFF. CDR3 DNA sequence: TGTGCCAGCAGCGCCGGGACTGAATACAATGAGCAGTTCTTC.

The chain has TRBV6-5 and TRBJ1-2, with 8 bases matching TRBD1. With V trimmed by 3 bases and J by 5 bases, 2 bases remained unmatched. From germline, CDR1 is MNHEY and CDR2 SVGAGI. The CDR3 covers 13 residues. The CDR3 sequence is CASSYTGGYGYTF. The CDR3 nucleotides read TGTGCCAGCAGTTATACAGGGGGGTATGGCTACACCTTC.

The chain employs TRBV13 and TRBJ2-5; D not certain. With 0 bases removed from V and 4 bases from J, the gap between germline ends came to 3 bases. Germline CDR1 reads PRHDT; CDR2 reads FYEKMQ (reference sequence). The CDR3 sequence is 12 residues long. DNA for the CDR3: TGTGCCAGCAGCTTAGGCCCAGAGACCCAGTACTTC. Residues: CASSLGPETQYF.

V gene TRBV5-1 combines with J gene TRBJ1-1; D remains unclear. V lost 4 bases and J 4 bases, leaving 14 bases between the germline ends. Germline lookup yields CDR1 SGHRS and CDR2 YFSETQ. This CDR3 spans 14 amino acids. As DNA, the CDR3 is TGCGCCAGCAGCATACCTCGGGAGGGCACTGAAGCTTTCTTT. Amino acids: CASSIPREGTEAFF.

Here the CDR3 DNA reads TGTGCCAGCAGCTCAGGGGTCACAGATACGCAGTATTTT. Translated, it gives CASSSGVTDTQYF. This rearrangement joins TRBV11-1 to TRBJ2-3, with D tentatively TRBD1 (6 bases). Germline-derived CDR1 and CDR2 are SGHAT and FQDESV (reference sequence). The CDR3 length is 13 residues. The V and J ends lost 4 bases and 2 bases respectively, with 7 bases between them.

The J gene is TRBJ1-5, the V gene TRBV30; no definite D call. The V and J ends lost 6 bases and 9 bases respectively, with 12 bases between them. CDR3 length equals 11 residues. Germline-derived CDR1 and CDR2 are GTSNPN and SVGIG (reference sequence). In nucleotides, the CDR3 is TGTGCCTGTGGGCCCAAGTGGCCCCAGCATTTT. It yields the protein CACGPKWPQHF.

V is TRBV19 and J is TRBJ1-4, with D possibly TRBD1 on 5 matching bases. The CDR3 sequence is 16 residues long. V dropped 5 bases and J dropped 5 bases, with 18 bases sitting between them. In germline, CDR1 is LNHDA, CDR2 SQIVND (reference sequence). The CDR3 sequence is CASSAAPGTGNEKLFF. The CDR3 DNA follows: TGTGCCAGTAGTGCAGCTCCCGGGACCGGGAATGAAAAACTGTTTTTT.

This clone was counted once. J is TRBJ1-6 and V is TRBV5-1; maybe TRBD1 (6 bases). The V and J ends lost 4 bases and 0 bases respectively, with 8 bases between them. CDR1 is SGHRS, CDR2 YFSETQ, per germline. This CDR3 region has 15 residues. The chain's CDR3 is CASSLDSSYNSPLHF. The CDR3 coding sequence is TGCGCCAGCAGCCTGGACAGCTCCTATAATTCACCCCTCCACTTT.